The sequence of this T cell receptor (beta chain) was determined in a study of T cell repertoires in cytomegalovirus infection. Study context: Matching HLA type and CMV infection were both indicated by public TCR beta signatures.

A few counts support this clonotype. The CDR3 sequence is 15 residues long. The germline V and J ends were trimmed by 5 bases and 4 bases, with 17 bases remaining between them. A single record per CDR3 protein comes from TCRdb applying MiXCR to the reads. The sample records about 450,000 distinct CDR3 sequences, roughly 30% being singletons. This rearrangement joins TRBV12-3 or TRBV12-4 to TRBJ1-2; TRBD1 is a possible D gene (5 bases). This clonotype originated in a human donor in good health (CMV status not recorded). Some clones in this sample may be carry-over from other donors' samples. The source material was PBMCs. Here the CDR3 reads CASSPTGQTVYGYTF. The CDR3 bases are TGTGCCAGCAGTCCTACAGGCCAGACCGTCTATGGCTACACCTTC.